This T cell receptor beta chain is drawn from a study of T cell changes during pregnancy in multiple sclerosis. Measured with immunoSEQ multiplex PCR; TCRdb has only the in-frame clones, and not every one. This table holds 55,000 to 85,000 clones, about nine tenths found once. CDR1 and CDR2 from the germline V gene are SGHVS and FQNEAQ. The length of the CDR3 is 15 residues. Between the trimmed V and J ends, which lost 5 bases and 4 bases, there was a span of 15 bases. This clone came up once. The specimen was peripheral blood, collected in the third trimester of pregnancy. The receptor was derived from a female donor with multiple sclerosis, enrolled in a pregnancy study. The chain links TRBV7-8 to TRBJ2-1; D might be TRBD1 (7 bases). DNA of the CDR3: TGTGCCAGCAGCCGACAGGGACTGGGATACAATGAGCAGTTCTTC. Its protein product is CASSRQGLGYNEQFF.